This T cell receptor beta chain appears in the sequencing data of a study of cytomegalovirus exposure and HLA in healthy donors. V lost 5 bases and J 0 bases, leaving 11 bases between the germline ends. Germline CDR1 is ENHRY and CDR2 is SYGVKD. CDR3 length equals 15 residues. The study's findings and limits: In a later analysis, HLA-associated TCR beta chains were more clonally expanded than equally common others. Accurate predictions that matched the HLA-A and HLA-B alleles of most subjects were reportedly made from TCR beta sequences. Among the sequence variants, a highly shared cluster was likely an artifact of sequencing.

A remark on this clone: Its matching antigen is unknown.

The study ran its PCR with 60 Vbeta and 13 Jbeta primers. Clones were read by immunoSEQ multiplex PCR, and TCRdb kept only the in-frame ones, dropping some. Seen in this sample are roughly 75,000 clones; the ten most common clones hold about 0.83%. This chain joins TRBV10-3 and TRBJ1-3; D unresolved. This TCR came from a boy aged 5-17 years in good health and CMV-seronegative. The sample consisted of PBMCs. In nucleotides, the CDR3 is TGTGCCATCAGTTCAGGCTATAACTCTGGAAACACCATATATTTT. This encodes CAISSGYNSGNTIYF.